This entry lists 9 T cell receptor beta chains sequenced from one sample in a study of cytomegalovirus exposure and HLA in healthy donors. PCR used 60 Vbeta primers and 13 Jbeta primers. Data came from immunoSEQ multiplex PCR; TCRdb stores just in-frame clones and leaves some out. This repertoire includes about 67,000 clones. The source material was PBMCs. The receptor source for this set is a woman aged 25 to 39 in good health and CMV-seronegative.

The genes are TRBV28 and TRBJ2-3, with TRBD2 matching 16 bases. CDR1 is MDHEN, CDR2 SYDVKM, per germline. V lost 4 bases to trimming and J lost 9 bases; unmatched junction nucleotides: 7. This CDR3 comprises 16 residues. The DNA for the CDR3 is TGTGCCAGCAGTTCGGGGACTAGCGGGAGGGCCGACACGCAGTATTTT. This codes for CASSSGTSGRADTQYF.

CDR3 sequence (DNA): TGCGCCAGCAGCTTGGGGGGCGCAGGGCAGCCCCAGCATTTT. This gives the protein CASSLGGAGQPQHF. The chain uses TRBV5-1 and TRBJ1-5, with D maybe TRBD1 (5 bases). The ends were cut back, 0 bases at V and 7 bases at J, with 11 bases in the middle. The germline gives CDR1 SGHRS, CDR2 YFSETQ. This CDR3 contains 14 residues.

The V gene is TRBV25-1, the J gene TRBJ2-1, with TRBD2 matching 10 bases. The V gene's germline CDR1 is MGHDK and CDR2 SYGVNS. Trimming took 2 bases from V and 6 from J; bases not matched to a gene: 7. The CDR3 is 16 amino acids. CDR3 sequence reads: CASSEPASGRINEQFF. CDR3 sequence (DNA): TGTGCCAGCAGTGAACCGGCTAGCGGGAGAATCAATGAGCAGTTCTTC.

The CDR3 region has the DNA TGCGCCAGCAGCCTAGTAAGACAGGGGAGGAATGAGCAGTTCTTC. Translated: CASSLVRQGRNEQFF. The chain recombines TRBV4-1 with TRBJ2-1; 8 nucleotides match TRBD1. Germline V gene sequence: CDR1 MGHRA, CDR2 YSYEKL. The CDR3 has 15 residues. V trimming: 4 bases; J trimming: 7 bases; junction bases outside the gene matches: 9.

V is TRBV28 and J is TRBJ1-5, with D maybe TRBD1 (6 bases). Trimming removed 6 bases at V and 0 bases at J, with 12 bases between. The CDR3 runs to 15 residues. Germline CDR1 MDHEN, CDR2 SYDVKM. CDR3 residues: CASSEDSYSNQPQHF. DNA for the CDR3: TGTGCCAGCAGCGAGGACAGTTATAGCAATCAGCCCCAGCATTTT. The variable domain in full, completed from reference TRBV28 and TRBJ1-5, reads DVKVTQSSRYLVKRTGEKVFLECVQDMDHENMFWYRQDPGLGLRLIYFSYDVKMKEKGDIPEGYSVSREKKERFSLILESASTNQTSMYLCASSEDSYSNQPQHFGDGTRLSIL.

The gene calls are TRBV5-1 and TRBJ2-7, with 10 bases that match TRBD1. J lost 4 bases, V lost 3 bases, and 7 bases had no gene match. The CDR3 is 15 amino acids. The germline V gene has CDR1 SGHRS and CDR2 YFSETQ. Here the CDR3 DNA reads TGCGCCAGCAGCTCCCCCGGGACAGGGGTATACGAGCAGTACTTC. It encodes CASSSPGTGVYEQYF.

V is TRBV29-1 and J is TRBJ1-1; maybe TRBD1 (6 bases). V gave up 4 bases and J gave up 0 bases, with 15 bases separating them. CDR1 is SQVTM, CDR2 ANQGSEA, per germline. The CDR3 consists of 15 residues. This CDR3 reads CSVGRGGALNTEAFF. CDR3 DNA sequence: TGCAGCGTTGGACGTGGGGGGGCCCTGAACACTGAAGCTTTCTTT.

The chain carries TRBV28 and TRBJ1-1; maybe TRBD1 (5 bases). Germline assignment: CDR1 MDHEN and CDR2 SYDVKM. The CDR3 spans 15 residues. V lost 2 bases, J lost 1 base, and 11 bases lay in between. The CDR3 DNA reads TGTGCCAGCAGTTTACGGACAACGGGGAACACTGAAGCTTTCTTT. Protein: CASSLRTTGNTEAFF.

V and J are TRBV2 and TRBJ2-3; 9 bases agree with TRBD2. The ends lost 5 bases at V and 2 bases at J; junction bases unmatched: 5. The germline CDR1 and CDR2 sequences are SNHLY and FYNNEI. The CDR3 runs to 15 residues. The DNA for the CDR3 is TGTGCCAGCAGTCCTAGCGGGACCCACACAGATACGCAGTATTTT. The encoded protein is CASSPSGTHTDTQYF.